The 12 T cell receptor beta chains reported below all come from one sample, sequenced in a study of shared clonotypes between healthy human individuals. TCRdb's table, derived via immunoSEQ multiplex PCR, lists solely in-frame clones and lacks some. The top ten hold 0.3% to 0.45% of the sample, which has more than 1.2 million clones, 98% seen once. Sequenced material: naive CD4+ T cells sorted from blood. Documented subset: CD45RA+ positively selected. Every receptor here comes from a man under 40 in good health.

The chain couples TRBV6-6 to TRBJ2-7, with D maybe TRBD2 (5 bases). Germline lookup yields CDR1 MNHNY and CDR2 SVGAGI (reference sequence). V shed 4 bases and J shed 4 bases, with 14 bases lying between them. The CDR3 contains 14 residues. The CDR3 region is CASSSTGFQYEQYF. CDR3 DNA sequence: TGTGCCAGCAGTTCGACGGGATTCCAATACGAGCAGTACTTC.

This chain connects TRBV5-1 to TRBJ2-3, with TRBD2 identical over 11 bases. The length of the CDR3 is 18 residues. V dropped 4 bases and J dropped 2; count of bases not matched to a gene: 12. CDR1 and CDR2 (germline): SGHRS, YFSETQ. CDR3 DNA: TGCGCCAGCAGCCGGACTAGCGGGCCCTCCGGCAACACAGATACGCAGTATTTT. It is translated as CASSRTSGPSGNTDTQYF.

V is TRBV11-2 and J is TRBJ1-3; no clear D. This CDR3 has 16 residues. Trimming removed 5 bases from V and 4 bases from J, with 18 bases in between. The germline V gene has CDR1 SGHAT and CDR2 FQNNGV. The CDR3 protein is CASSNGGVVAGNTIYF. The CDR3 DNA reads as TGTGCCAGCAGCAACGGCGGGGTGGTGGCCGGAAACACCATATATTTT.

This clone was recorded only once. The rearrangement uses TRBV7-2 and TRBJ2-1; TRBD2 matches at 13 bases. Germline V gene lookup returns CDR1 SGHTA and CDR2 FQGNSA. This CDR3 comprises 16 residues. V shed 2 bases and J 8 bases; nucleotides not matched to a gene: 6. This chain's CDR3 is CASSLRGLAGRDEQFF. CDR3 in DNA: TGTGCCAGCAGCTTAAGGGGACTAGCGGGACGGGATGAGCAGTTCTTC.

J is TRBJ1-1 and V is TRBV7-3, with a tentative D call TRBD1 (5 bases). Looked up from germline, CDR1 is SGHTA and CDR2 is FQGTGA. V was trimmed by 4 bases and J by 7 bases, leaving 13 bases between them. The CDR3 contains 13 residues. CDR3 region: CASSSRDSGEAFF. As DNA, the CDR3 is TGTGCCAGCAGCTCCCGGGACTCAGGTGAAGCTTTCTTT.

In the case of this clone: This specimen includes other DNA sequences encoding the same CDR3. This chain connects TRBV9 to TRBJ2-3, with a tentative D call TRBD2 (5 bases). The CDR3 is 12 residues long. The V end lost 4 bases, the J end lost 6 bases, and 9 bases lay between the germline ends. Per the germline V gene, CDR1 is SGDLS and CDR2 is YYNGEE. The CDR3 bases are TGTGCCAGCAGCCCCGCGGGCGATACGCAGTATTTT. Amino acids: CASSPAGDTQYF.

The chain links TRBV7-3 to TRBJ2-7; 7 positions agree with TRBD2. V was pared by 5 bases and J by 3 bases, with 10 bases of the junction left unmatched. CDR1 is SGHTA, CDR2 FQGTGA, per germline. The CDR3 contains 15 residues. CDR3 amino acids: CASSPGRAGVYEQYF. CDR3 bases: TGTGCCAGCAGCCCAGGTAGGGCGGGAGTCTACGAGCAGTACTTC. Full variable domain (remainder filled in from reference TRBV7-3 and TRBJ2-7): GAGVSQTPSNKVTEKGKYVELRCDPISGHTALYWYRQSLGQGPEFLIYFQGTGAADDSGLPNDRFFAVRPEGSVSTLKIQRTERGDSAVYLCASSPGRAGVYEQYFGPGTRLTVT.

J is TRBJ1-1 and V is TRBV30; D remains unclear. Between the trimmed V and J ends, which lost 0 bases and 1 base, there was a span of 9 bases. CDR3 length: 14 amino acids. Germline V gene lookup returns CDR1 GTSNPN and CDR2 SVGIG (reference sequence). CDR3 coding DNA: TGTGCCTGGAGTGTGATACGTACGAACACTGAAGCTTTCTTT. Protein: CAWSVIRTNTEAFF.

The genes are TRBV10-2 and TRBJ1-4; D is uncertain. CDR1 WSHSY and CDR2 SAAADI come from the germline V gene. The CDR3 length is 15 residues. Between the trimmed V and J ends, which lost 2 bases and 8 bases, there was a span of 15 bases. DNA of the CDR3: TGCGCCAGCAGTGAGGTCGGGGTATCGGACGAAAAACTGTTTTTT. This encodes CASSEVGVSDEKLFF.

This clone was counted once. V and J are TRBV19 and TRBJ2-7, with 7 positions matching TRBD2. Germline trimming cut 5 bases from V and 2 bases from J; bases unmatched to any gene: 3. The CDR3 has 13 amino acids. The germline V gene encodes CDR1 LNHDA and CDR2 SQIVND (reference sequence). CDR3 DNA sequence: TGTGCCAGTAGTGGCGGGACTACCTACGAGCAGTACTTC. Residues: CASSGGTTYEQYF.

This chain links TRBV5-1 with TRBJ2-1, with TRBD1 as a possible D gene (6 bases). There are 15 residues in the CDR3. V dropped 6 bases and J dropped 1 base, with 14 bases sitting between them. The germline V gene encodes CDR1 SGHRS and CDR2 YFSETQ. The CDR3 region is CASTPGVASYNEQFF. In DNA, the CDR3 is TGCGCCAGCACACCAGGGGTAGCATCCTACAATGAGCAGTTCTTC.

This chain connects TRBV27 to TRBJ2-5; D is possibly TRBD1 or TRBD2 (5 bases each). The germline V gene encodes CDR1 MNHEY and CDR2 SMNVEV (reference sequence). The CDR3 contains 15 residues. V gave up 7 bases and J gave up 5 bases, with 20 bases separating them. This chain's CDR3 is CASKMRGVGGETQYF. CDR3 nucleotide sequence: TGTGCCAGCAAAATGAGGGGCGTTGGAGGTGAGACCCAGTACTTC.